Listed below are T cell receptor beta chains from one sample, sequenced in a study of blood T cell repertoires in COVID-19. Some clones are missing from TCRdb's copy, which holds only in-frame ones; the method was immunoSEQ multiplex PCR. The data hold roughly 190,000 clones, with approximately 80% observed a single time. Specimen: PBMCs or T cells enriched from blood (not recorded which). Receptors were obtained from a middle-aged man who had recovered from COVID-19. CDR3s include the opening cysteine and the closing phenylalanine or tryptophan. The D gene is left open where the match is weak. Only part of the rows carry a size: once, few, many, or a class if the clone is expanded.

NA	TRBV5-6	TRBJ2-7	NA	TGTGCCAGCAGCGCCCGGGGAATTTCTAGCTCCTACGAGCAGTACTTC	CASSARGISSSYEQYF
NA	TRBV9	TRBJ2-1	TRBD1	TGTGCCAGCAGCCCGTACCAGGGGGCGTCTTACAATGAGCAGTTCTTC	CASSPYQGASYNEQFF
once	TRBV28	TRBJ2-7	TRBD2	TGTGCCAGCAGCGGGGACGGGGGGTACGAGCAGTACTTC	CASSGDGGYEQYF
NA	TRBV5-1	TRBJ2-7	TRBD2	TGCGCCAGCAGCTCCCGAGACGGACTAGCGGGAGTGATCTACGAGCAGTACTTC	CASSSRDGLAGVIYEQYF
NA	TRBV3-1/TRBV3-2	TRBJ2-3	TRBD2	TGTGCCAGCAGCCAACTAGCGGGAGGGCCACATACGCAGTATTTT	CASSQLAGGPHTQYF
NA	TRBV10-1	TRBJ1-5	NA	TGCGCCAGCAGTGAGAATAGCGCGGGCTCTCAGCCCCAGCATTTT	CASSENSAGSQPQHF
NA	TRBV6-2/TRBV6-3	TRBJ2-1	TRBD2	TGTGCCAGCAGTTACTGGCCGACTAGCGGGGCAAGCTCCTACAATGAGCAGTTCTTC	CASSYWPTSGASSYNEQFF
NA	TRBV29-1	TRBJ2-2	TRBD2	TGCAGCGTCCCGGGACTAGCGAACACCGGGGAGCTGTTTTTT	CSVPGLANTGELFF
NA	TRBV6-6	TRBJ2-7	NA	TGTGCCAGCAGTTACGACAGTACCTACGAGCAGTACTTC	CASSYDSTYEQYF
NA	TRBV5-1	TRBJ1-1	NA	TGCGCCAGCAGCTTGGGGGTAGGGGTGAACACTGAAGCTTTCTTT	CASSLGVGVNTEAFF
NA	TRBV7-9	TRBJ2-1	TRBD1	TGTGCCAGCAGCCCAAGACAGGGGAAGGAGAATGAGCAGTTCTTC	CASSPRQGKENEQFF
NA	TRBV7-9	TRBJ1-2	NA	TGTGCCAGCAGCTTCGCCAGGGACTATGGCTACACCTTC	CASSFARDYGYTF
once	TRBV6-5	TRBJ2-5	TRBD2	TGTGCCAGCAGACAACGGACTAGCGTCCAAGAGACCCAGTACTTC	CASRQRTSVQETQYF
once	TRBV6-5	TRBJ1-1	NA	TGTGCCAGCATCCGGGGTAGTGAAGCTTTCTTT	CASIRGSEAFF